The next 12 T cell receptor beta chains were all read from a single sample in a study of cytomegalovirus exposure and HLA in healthy donors. Both 60 Vbeta primers and 13 Jbeta primers went into the PCR. TCRdb's table, derived via immunoSEQ multiplex PCR, lists solely in-frame clones and lacks some. This sample has around 200,000 clones; 86% occur once, and the top ten carry 0.31%. The sample consisted of PBMCs. All receptors derive from a woman in her 30s in good health and CMV-seronegative.

This clone was found once. The V call is TRBV7-2, the J call TRBJ2-3; the D gene is possibly TRBD2 (6 bases). The CDR3 extends over 14 amino acids. The germline CDR1 and CDR2 sequences are SGHTA and FQGNSA. V lost 2 bases and J lost 0, with 6 bases in between. CDR3 sequence reads: CASSLRGSTDTQYF. CDR3 DNA: TGTGCCAGCAGCTTACGGGGGAGCACAGATACGCAGTATTTT. The whole variable domain, remainder taken from reference TRBV7-2 and TRBJ2-3, is GAGVSQSPSNKVTEKGKDVELRCDPISGHTALYWYRQSLGQGLEFLIYFQGNSAPDKSGLPSDRFSAERTGGSVSTLTIQRTQQEDSAVYLCASSLRGSTDTQYFGPGTRLTVL.

This chain's CDR3 is CASRRGTDNTGELFF. DNA of the CDR3: TGTGCCAGCCGGAGAGGTACGGATAACACCGGGGAGCTGTTTTTT. The rearrangement joins TRBV7-9 to TRBJ2-2; D is ambiguous. Germline lookup yields CDR1 SEHNR and CDR2 FQNEAQ (reference sequence). The V end lost 8 bases, the J end lost 2 bases, and 15 bases lay between the germline ends. The CDR3 has 15 amino acids.

In nucleotides, the CDR3 is TGTGCCAGCAGCCCCGGCGCGGCGGGTGGGAATGAGCAGTTCTTC. Its protein is CASSPGAAGGNEQFF. This chain joins TRBV11-3 and TRBJ2-1; TRBD2 is a possible D gene (5 bases). The CDR3 is made up of 15 amino acids. Germline V gives CDR1 SGHNT, CDR2 YENEEA. With 5 bases removed from V and 7 bases from J, the gap between germline ends came to 18 bases. Full variable domain (rest looked up from reference TRBV11-3 and TRBJ2-1): EAGVVQSPRYKIIEKKQPVAFWCNPISGHNTLYWYLQNLGQGPELLIRYENEEAVDDSQLPKDRFSAERLKGVDSTLKIQPAELGDSAVYLCASSPGAAGGNEQFFGPGTRLTVL.

This rearrangement joins TRBV6-6 to TRBJ2-7, with TRBD1 identical over 10 bases. Germline V lookup: CDR1 MNHNY, CDR2 SVGAGI (reference sequence). With 6 bases clipped from V and 5 bases from J, the junction kept 10 bases outside the gene matches. The CDR3 extends over 15 amino acids. The CDR3 DNA is TGTGCCAGCAGCCTCAACCGGGACAGGGGTAACGAGCAGTACTTC. Its translation is CASSLNRDRGNEQYF.

The CDR3 sequence: CSAERTGGIGGYTF. The CDR3 nucleotides read TGCAGCGCCGAACGGACAGGGGGTATAGGTGGCTACACCTTC. The chain uses TRBV29-1 and TRBJ1-2; 10 bases agree with TRBD1. V was pared by 7 bases and J by 7 bases, with 12 bases of the junction left unmatched. From germline, CDR1 is SQVTM and CDR2 ANQGSEA. The CDR3 contains 14 residues.

The chain uses TRBV29-1 and TRBJ2-7, with D tentatively TRBD2 (6 bases). Germline-derived CDR1 and CDR2 are SQVTM and ANQGSEA. The CDR3 has 17 residues. V was cut by 4 bases and J by 1 base, with 23 bases left in between. The CDR3 nucleotides read TGCAGCGTTGTGAACCCTTCGGGGGTGGGAGTGTCCTACGAGCAGTACTTC. Residues: CSVVNPSGVGVSYEQYF.

The chain uses TRBV7-2 and TRBJ1-5; TRBD1 aligns across 8 bases. Germline V gene lookup returns CDR1 SGHTA and CDR2 FQGNSA. The CDR3 length is 14 residues. With 5 bases clipped from V and 6 bases from J, the junction kept 6 bases outside the gene matches. CDR3 region: CASSAGTGVQPQHF. The CDR3 region has the DNA TGTGCCAGCAGCGCCGGGACAGGTGTTCAGCCCCAGCATTTT.

The chain combines TRBV28 with TRBJ2-5; D is ambiguous. V was clipped by 2 bases and J by 5 bases, with 12 bases between them. CDR3 length: 14 residues. The germline gives CDR1 MDHEN, CDR2 SYDVKM. The CDR3 DNA reads TGTGCCAGCAGTTTAGGCGGTAGGCGCGAGACCCAGTACTTC. It codes for CASSLGGRRETQYF.

This sequence joins TRBV30 and TRBJ2-7, with 8 bases fitting TRBD1. V lost 4 bases and J lost 6; bases outside the gene matches: 14. This CDR3 comprises 15 residues. CDR1 is GTSNPN and CDR2 is SVGIG in the germline V gene (reference sequence). The CDR3 region is CAWTLGHRGAGEQYF. CDR3 in DNA: TGTGCCTGGACTCTTGGGCACAGGGGGGCTGGCGAGCAGTACTTC.

The chain uses TRBV29-1 and TRBJ2-7; TRBD1 might be the D (6 bases). Trimming removed 5 bases from V and 6 bases from J, with 14 bases in between. Per the germline V gene, CDR1 is SQVTM and CDR2 is ANQGSEA. There are 12 residues in the CDR3. Written as DNA, the CDR3 is TGCAGCGTTCTAGGGGGAACCGGCGAGCAGTACTTC. Protein: CSVLGGTGEQYF.

This chain links TRBV28 with TRBJ1-6; 12 bases agree with TRBD1. Germline V gene data show CDR1 as MDHEN and CDR2 as SYDVKM. This CDR3 comprises 18 residues. V lost 2 bases to trimming and J lost 10 bases; unmatched junction nucleotides: 12. This CDR3 reads CASSLGGQGAGFSSPLHF. DNA of the CDR3: TGTGCCAGCAGTTTAGGGGGACAGGGGGCCGGGTTTTCATCACCCCTCCACTTT.

The chain uses TRBV11-3 and TRBJ2-2, with D possibly TRBD1 on 6 matching bases. The CDR3 is 15 amino acids. CDR1 and CDR2 from the germline V gene are SGHNT and YENEEA. V lost 2 bases and J 0 bases, leaving 7 bases between the germline ends. CDR3 loop: CASSLRTANTGELFF. DNA of the CDR3: TGTGCCAGCAGCTTAAGGACAGCGAACACCGGGGAGCTGTTTTTT.